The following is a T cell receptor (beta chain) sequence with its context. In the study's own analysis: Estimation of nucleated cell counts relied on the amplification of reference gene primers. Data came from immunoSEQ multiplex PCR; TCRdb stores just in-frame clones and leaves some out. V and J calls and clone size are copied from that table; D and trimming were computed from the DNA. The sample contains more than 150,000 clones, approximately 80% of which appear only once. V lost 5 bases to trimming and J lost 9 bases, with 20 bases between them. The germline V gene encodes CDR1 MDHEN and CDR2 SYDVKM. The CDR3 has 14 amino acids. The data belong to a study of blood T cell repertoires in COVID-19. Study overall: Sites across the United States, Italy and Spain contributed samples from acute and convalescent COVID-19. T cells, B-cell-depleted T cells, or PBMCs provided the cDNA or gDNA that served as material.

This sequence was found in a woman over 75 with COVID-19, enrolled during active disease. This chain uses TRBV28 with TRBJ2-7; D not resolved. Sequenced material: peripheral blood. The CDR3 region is CASSIGIRGIAQYF. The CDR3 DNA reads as TGTGCCAGCAGTATCGGTATACGTGGTATCGCGCAGTACTTC.